What follows are 27 T cell receptor beta chains derived from one specimen sequenced in a study of cytomegalovirus exposure and HLA in healthy donors. With 60 Vbeta and 13 Jbeta primers, the PCR was carried out. TCRdb's table, derived via immunoSEQ multiplex PCR, lists solely in-frame clones and lacks some. The data show 95,000 to 150,000 clones, roughly 80% seen once. What was sequenced was PBMCs. The receptors stem from a woman aged 45 to 65 in good health and CMV-seronegative.

This chain links TRBV7-9 with TRBJ2-3; D is uncertain. Germline lookup yields CDR1 SEHNR and CDR2 FQNEAQ (reference sequence). Trimming shortened V by 0 bases and J by 2 bases, and 15 bases separated the two germline ends. This CDR3 contains 17 residues. The CDR3 sequence: CASSLAPVSQDTDTQYF. As DNA, the CDR3 is TGTGCCAGCAGCTTAGCGCCGGTGTCGCAGGACACAGATACGCAGTATTTT.

V gene TRBV6-4 combines with J gene TRBJ2-1, with D possibly being TRBD2 (5 bases). The V gene's germline CDR1 is MRHNA and CDR2 SNTAGT. V shed 6 bases and J shed 2 bases, with 8 bases lying between them. The CDR3 spans 13 residues. This CDR3 reads CASRTGTYNEQFF. In DNA, the CDR3 is TGTGCCAGCAGGACCGGGACCTACAATGAGCAGTTCTTC.

The chain is built from TRBV5-4 and TRBJ2-3; 8 nucleotides line up with TRBD2. The CDR3 totals 17 residues. V shed 1 base and J 2 bases; nucleotides not matched to a gene: 9. Looked up from germline, CDR1 is SGHNT and CDR2 is YYREEE (reference sequence). The CDR3: CASSLYSTSGYTDTQYF. Written as DNA, the CDR3 is TGTGCCAGCAGCTTGTATAGTACTAGCGGATACACAGATACGCAGTATTTT.

The genes are TRBV5-8 and TRBJ2-5; D is uncertain. Gene TRBJ2-7 matches the end of the DNA better, so the J call may be wrong. The CDR3 sequence is 14 residues long. The V gene's germline CDR1 is SGHTS and CDR2 YDEGEE. CDR3 sequence (DNA): TGTGCCAGCAGCTTTTCTCCCTCCTACTACGAGCAGTACTTC. This sequence encodes CASSFSPSYYEQYF.

This clone is medium-sized in the sample. The V call is TRBV4-3, the J call TRBJ2-7; TRBD2 matches 7 bases. Germline CDR1 reads LGHNA; CDR2 reads YSLEER. V shed 5 bases and J 0 bases; nucleotides not matched to a gene: 10. The CDR3 spans 16 residues. The CDR3 nucleotides are TGCGCCAGCAGCACCACCATAGCGGGTTCCTCCTACGAGCAGTACTTC. It is translated as CASSTTIAGSSYEQYF.

This clone was seen more than once but under ten times. The chain is built from TRBV9 and TRBJ2-5; 7 bases agree with TRBD2. CDR1 and CDR2 from the germline V gene are SGDLS and YYNGEE. With V trimmed by 5 bases and J by 4 bases, 8 bases remained unmatched. The CDR3 loop spans 14 amino acids. The CDR3 bases are TGTGCCAGCAGTGAAAGAGGGGAGGGAGAGACCCAGTACTTC. Amino acids: CASSERGEGETQYF.

The chain links TRBV7-2 to TRBJ2-5; 11 bases line up with TRBD1. CDR1 and CDR2 (germline): SGHTA, FQGNSA. The CDR3 spans 16 residues. Trimming at V came to 5 bases and at J to 5 bases, leaving 10 bases not matched to a gene. CDR3 sequence reads: CASSSARTGGRETQYF. The CDR3 DNA sequence: TGTGCCAGCAGCAGCGCGAGGACAGGGGGCCGGGAGACCCAGTACTTC.

This sequence joins TRBV10-3 and TRBJ2-6, with D tentatively TRBD1 (5 bases). The germline gives CDR1 ENHRY, CDR2 SYGVKD. CDR3 size: 18 residues. V lost 0 bases to trimming and J lost 0 bases, with 12 bases between them. The CDR3 DNA is TGTGCCATCAGTGAGTCGACAGCACTAAGCTCTGGGGCCAACGTCCTGACTTTC. Amino acid sequence: CAISESTALSSGANVLTF.

This clone appeared a single time. Other DNA sequences in this specimen translate into the identical CDR3. V gene TRBV18 combines with J gene TRBJ2-5; D is uncertain. CDR3 length: 12 amino acids. V gave up 3 bases and J gave up 2 bases, with 4 bases separating them. CDR1 and CDR2 (germline): KGHSH, LQKENI. CDR3: CASSPQQETQYF. In DNA, the CDR3 is TGTGCCAGCTCACCCCAGCAAGAGACCCAGTACTTC. The whole variable domain, remainder taken from reference TRBV18 and TRBJ2-5, is NAGVMQNPRHLVRRRGQEARLRCSPMKGHSHVYWYRQLPEEGLKFMVYLQKENIIDESGMPKERFSAEFPKEGPSILRIQQVVRGDSAAYFCASSPQQETQYFGPGTRLLVL.

Concerning this clone itself: An end of the junction differs from the germline gene, which may be a read error. V is TRBV7-9 and J is TRBJ1-1, with 9 bases matching TRBD1. The CDR3 is 15 amino acids. The germline V gene has CDR1 SEHNR and CDR2 FQNEAQ (reference sequence). CDR3 nucleotide sequence: TGTTCCAGCAGCCTTACAGGGGGCGCGGGGACTGAAGCTTTCTTT. This encodes CSSSLTGGAGTEAFF.

The rearrangement uses TRBV30 and TRBJ1-4; 7 nucleotides agree with TRBD1. This CDR3 is 14 amino acids long. V shed 0 bases and J 4 bases; nucleotides not matched to a gene: 2. The germline CDR1 and CDR2 sequences are GTSNPN and SVGIG (reference sequence). The CDR3 here is CAWSVGTDNEKLFF. The DNA of the CDR3 is TGTGCCTGGAGTGTAGGGACAGATAATGAAAAACTGTTTTTT.

The chain uses TRBV30 and TRBJ2-7, with 13 bases aligning to TRBD2. Trimming took 5 bases from V and 6 from J; bases not matched to a gene: 10. The CDR3 is made up of 15 amino acids. Germline V CDR1 and CDR2: GTSNPN, SVGIG (reference sequence). DNA for the CDR3: TGTGCCTGGCGCCAAGGACTAGCGGGAGTAGGCGAGCAGTACTTC. Translating it yields CAWRQGLAGVGEQYF.

This sequence joins TRBV29-1 and TRBJ1-1, with 7 bases identical to TRBD1. This CDR3 is 10 amino acids long. The germline V gene encodes CDR1 SQVTM and CDR2 ANQGSEA. With 4 bases clipped from V and 11 bases from J, the junction kept 4 bases outside the gene matches. DNA of the CDR3: TGCAGCGTTGTTGGACAGGACGCTTTCTTT. It encodes CSVVGQDAFF.

This clone showed up just once. The V and J genes are TRBV28 and TRBJ1-3, with D hard to call. CDR3 length: 14 amino acids. Looked up from germline, CDR1 is MDHEN and CDR2 is SYDVKM. Between the trimmed V and J ends, which lost 6 bases and 0 bases, there was a span of 9 bases. In DNA, the CDR3 is TGTGCCAGCAGCTATGGTACCTCTGGAAACACCATATATTTT. It encodes CASSYGTSGNTIYF.

This chain joins TRBV20-1 and TRBJ1-1; D unclear. V dropped 4 bases and J dropped 8 bases, with 11 bases sitting between them. The CDR3 runs 11 residues. Looked up from germline, CDR1 is DFQATT and CDR2 is SNEGSKA (reference sequence). CDR3 region: CSAIEAREAFF. CDR3 sequence (DNA): TGCAGTGCTATCGAGGCCCGCGAAGCTTTCTTT.

The rearrangement links TRBV25-1 to TRBJ2-5; D is perhaps TRBD2 (6 bases). Germline CDR1 reads MGHDK; CDR2 reads SYGVNS. V dropped 8 bases and J dropped 5 bases, with 18 bases sitting between them. CDR3 length: 14 residues. The CDR3 reads CASSFGEVGETQYF. The DNA of the CDR3 is TGTGCCAGCTCTTTCGGGGAGGTTGGGGAGACCCAGTACTTC.

This clone was seen a single time. The V gene is TRBV7-2, the J gene TRBJ2-2, with D possibly matching TRBD2 (6 bases). V was pared by 4 bases and J by 2 bases, with 14 bases between. CDR1 and CDR2 from the germline V gene are SGHTA and FQGNSA. CDR3 size: 16 residues. CDR3: CASSYSGTFNTGELFF. Written as DNA, the CDR3 is TGTGCCAGCAGCTACTCCGGGACTTTTAACACCGGGGAGCTGTTTTTT.

This chain joins TRBV7-2 and TRBJ2-5; D might be TRBD1 (6 bases). The germline gives CDR1 SGHTA, CDR2 FQGNSA. CDR3 length: 11 residues. V lost 7 bases, J lost 3 bases, and 6 bases lay in between. CDR3 loop: CASNREETQYF. In DNA, the CDR3 is TGTGCCAGCAACAGGGAAGAGACCCAGTACTTC.

J is TRBJ2-7 and V is TRBV4-3; D ambiguous. The germline V gene encodes CDR1 LGHNA and CDR2 YSLEER. Trimming shortened V by 1 base and J by 0 bases, and 13 bases separated the two germline ends. The CDR3 spans 16 residues. The CDR3 DNA is TGCGCCAGCAGCCAAGTTGCAGGCGAACGCTCCTACGAGCAGTACTTC. Translated: CASSQVAGERSYEQYF.

The rearrangement links TRBV5-1 to TRBJ2-5; TRBD1 aligns across 10 bases. Germline-derived CDR1 and CDR2 are SGHRS and YFSETQ. With V trimmed by 3 bases and J by 3 bases, 8 bases remained unmatched. This CDR3 is built from 16 residues. CDR3 bases: TGCGCCAGCAGCTCGGCCGGGACAGGGGAGGAAGAGACCCAGTACTTC. Translated, it gives CASSSAGTGEEETQYF.

CDR3 DNA sequence: TGTGCAAGTCGCTTAGATGTGCGTGGTCGGGAGGAAACCGGCGACTACGAGCAGTACTTC. Protein product: CASRLDVRGREETGDYEQYF. J is TRBJ2-7 and V is TRBV12-2; TRBD2 is the table's D call and was not checked against the DNA. TRBV12-2 is classified as a pseudogene. The CDR3 totals 20 residues.

This clone occurred a few times. The V gene is TRBV28, the J gene TRBJ2-1, with 10 bases aligning to TRBD1. This CDR3 is 16 amino acids long. Trimming at V came to 6 bases and at J to 9 bases, leaving 14 bases not matched to a gene. Germline CDR1 is MDHEN and CDR2 is SYDVKM. The CDR3, as DNA: TGTGCCAGCAGCCGGACCGGGACAGGGGCATACGGTGAGCAGTTCTTC. Translation: CASSRTGTGAYGEQFF.

J is TRBJ2-7 and V is TRBV13, with 12 bases that match TRBD2. This CDR3 is 15 amino acids long. The germline gives CDR1 PRHDT, CDR2 FYEKMQ (reference sequence). V was pared by 4 bases and J by 4 bases, with 5 bases of the junction left unmatched. In nucleotides, the CDR3 is TGTGCCAGCAGCTCAAGACTAGCGGGAGTGTACGAGCAGTACTTC. This codes for CASSSRLAGVYEQYF. The variable domain in full, completed from reference TRBV13 and TRBJ2-7, reads AAGVIQSPRHLIKEKRETATLKCYPIPRHDTVYWYQQGPGQDPQFLISFYEKMQSDKGSIPDRFSAQQFSDYHSELNMSSLELGDSALYFCASSSRLAGVYEQYFGPGTRLTVT.

The chain recombines TRBV7-3 with TRBJ2-5, with D unclear. Looked up from germline, CDR1 is SGHTA and CDR2 is FQGTGA. The V and J ends lost 2 bases and 2 bases respectively, with 9 bases between them. The length of the CDR3 is 14 residues. The CDR3: CASSLGVAQETQYF. The CDR3 nucleotides read TGTGCCAGCAGCTTAGGCGTAGCACAAGAGACCCAGTACTTC.

V gene TRBV11-1 combines with J gene TRBJ2-1; tentatively, D is TRBD1 (6 bases). Germline CDR1 is SGHAT and CDR2 is FQDESV (reference sequence). V shed 4 bases and J shed 10 bases, with 14 bases lying between them. The CDR3 contains 13 residues. This CDR3 is CASSWTGGTEQFF. CDR3 in DNA: TGTGCCAGCAGCTGGACCGGTGGGACAGAGCAGTTCTTC.

V is TRBV11-3 and J is TRBJ2-7; D possibly corresponds to TRBD2 (5 bases). Germline CDR1 SGHNT, CDR2 YENEEA. V lost 2 bases and J 7 bases, leaving 12 bases between the germline ends. This CDR3 region has 13 residues. Here the CDR3 reads CASSLTEPGEQYF. The CDR3 DNA is TGTGCCAGCAGCTTAACGGAGCCGGGGGAGCAGTACTTC.

J is TRBJ2-5 and V is TRBV7-2; 11 bases line up with TRBD2. The V gene's germline CDR1 is SGHTA and CDR2 FQGNSA. Trimming removed 6 bases from V and 0 bases from J; junction bases left unmatched: 6. The CDR3 loop spans 16 amino acids. Here the CDR3 reads CASRRASGGYQETQYF. CDR3 nucleotide sequence: TGTGCCAGCAGGAGAGCTAGCGGGGGGTACCAAGAGACCCAGTACTTC. Supplemented by reference TRBV7-2 and TRBJ2-5, the full variable domain reads GAGVSQSPSNKVTEKGKDVELRCDPISGHTALYWYRQSLGQGLEFLIYFQGNSAPDKSGLPSDRFSAERTGGSVSTLTIQRTQQEDSAVYLCASRRASGGYQETQYFGPGTRLLVL.